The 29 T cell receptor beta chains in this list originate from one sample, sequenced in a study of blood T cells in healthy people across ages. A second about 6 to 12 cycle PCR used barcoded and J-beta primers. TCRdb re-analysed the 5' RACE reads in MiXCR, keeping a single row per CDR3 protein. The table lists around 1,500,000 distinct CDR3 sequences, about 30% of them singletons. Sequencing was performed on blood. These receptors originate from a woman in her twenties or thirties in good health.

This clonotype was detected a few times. The CDR3 DNA reads TGTGCCAGCAGCCCAGGGGCGGGGCCCCGGTACAATGAGCAGTTCTTC. Translating gives CASSPGAGPRYNEQFF. This chain joins TRBV7-9 and TRBJ2-1, with D perhaps given as TRBD1 or TRBD2 (6 bases each). This CDR3 spans 16 amino acids. From germline, CDR1 is SEHNR and CDR2 FQNEAQ (reference sequence). The V end lost 5 bases, the J end lost 4 bases, and 18 bases lay between the germline ends. Combining the CDR3 with reference TRBV7-9 and TRBJ2-1 gives the whole variable domain DTGVSQNPRHKITKRGQNVTFRCDPISEHNRLYWYRQTLGQGPEFLTYFQNEAQLEKSRLLSDRFSAERPKGSFSTLEIQRTEQGDSAMYLCASSPGAGPRYNEQFFGPGTRLTVL.

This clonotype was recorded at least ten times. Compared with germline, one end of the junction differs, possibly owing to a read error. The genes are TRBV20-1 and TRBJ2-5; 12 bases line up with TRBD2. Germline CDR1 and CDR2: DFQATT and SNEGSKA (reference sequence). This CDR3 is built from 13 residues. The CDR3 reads CSTSGRPPGAQYF. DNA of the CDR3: TGCAGTACTAGCGGGAGGCCCCCCGGGGCCCAGTACTTC.

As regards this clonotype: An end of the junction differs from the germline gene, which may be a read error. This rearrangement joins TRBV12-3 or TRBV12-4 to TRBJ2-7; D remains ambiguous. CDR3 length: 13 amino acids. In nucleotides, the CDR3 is TGTGCCCGCAGCTTTCGGCCCGCCGGGGAGCAGTACTTC. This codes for CARSFRPAGEQYF.

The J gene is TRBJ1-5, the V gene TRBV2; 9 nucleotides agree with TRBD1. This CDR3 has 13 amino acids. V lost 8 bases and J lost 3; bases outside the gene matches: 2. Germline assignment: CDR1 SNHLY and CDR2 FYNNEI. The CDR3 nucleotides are TGTGCCAGCGGGGACAGGGACAATCAGCCCCAGCATTTT. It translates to CASGDRDNQPQHF.

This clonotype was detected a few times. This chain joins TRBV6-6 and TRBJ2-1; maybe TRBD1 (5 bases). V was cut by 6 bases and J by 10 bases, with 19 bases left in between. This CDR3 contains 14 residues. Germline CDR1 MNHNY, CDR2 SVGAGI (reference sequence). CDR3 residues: CASSPPGIFYEQFF. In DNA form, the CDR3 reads TGTGCCAGCAGCCCCCCAGGGATATTCTACGAGCAGTTCTTC.

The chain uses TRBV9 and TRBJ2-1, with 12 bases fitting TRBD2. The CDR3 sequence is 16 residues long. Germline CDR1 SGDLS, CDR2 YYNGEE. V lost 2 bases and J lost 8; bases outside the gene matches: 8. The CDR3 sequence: CASSVRASGGADEQFF. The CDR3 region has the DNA TGTGCCAGCAGCGTTCGGGCTAGCGGGGGGGCCGATGAGCAGTTCTTC.

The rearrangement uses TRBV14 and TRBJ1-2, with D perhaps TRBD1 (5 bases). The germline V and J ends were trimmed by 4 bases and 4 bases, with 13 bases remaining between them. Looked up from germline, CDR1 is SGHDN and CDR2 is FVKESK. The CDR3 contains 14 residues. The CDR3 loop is CASSLLDTSYGYTF. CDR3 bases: TGTGCCAGCAGCCTTCTGGACACATCCTATGGCTACACCTTC.

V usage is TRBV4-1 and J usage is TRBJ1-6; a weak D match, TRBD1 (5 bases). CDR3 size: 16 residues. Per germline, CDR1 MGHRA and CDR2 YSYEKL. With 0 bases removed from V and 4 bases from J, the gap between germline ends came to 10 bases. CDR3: CASSQDRDGYNSPLHF. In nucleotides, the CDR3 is TGCGCCAGCAGCCAAGACCGGGACGGTTATAATTCACCCCTCCACTTT.

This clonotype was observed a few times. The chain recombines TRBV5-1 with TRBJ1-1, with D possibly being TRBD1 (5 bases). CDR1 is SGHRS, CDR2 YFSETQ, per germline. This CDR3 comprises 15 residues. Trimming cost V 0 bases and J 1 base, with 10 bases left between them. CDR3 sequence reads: CASSLEDIWNTEAFF. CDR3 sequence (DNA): TGCGCCAGCAGCTTGGAGGACATTTGGAACACTGAAGCTTTCTTT.

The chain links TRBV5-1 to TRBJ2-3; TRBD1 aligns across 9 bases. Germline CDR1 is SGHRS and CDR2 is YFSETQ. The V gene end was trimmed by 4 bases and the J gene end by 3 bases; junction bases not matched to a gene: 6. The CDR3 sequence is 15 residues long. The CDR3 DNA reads TGCGCCAGCAGCGTCGGGACAGGGAGAACAGATACGCAGTATTTT. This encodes CASSVGTGRTDTQYF.

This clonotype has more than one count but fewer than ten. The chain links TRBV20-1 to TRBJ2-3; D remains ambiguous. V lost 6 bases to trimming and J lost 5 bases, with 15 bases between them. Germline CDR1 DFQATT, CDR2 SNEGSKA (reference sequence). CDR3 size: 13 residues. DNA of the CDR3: TGCAGTGCCCCGATTAGGGCCGGAGATACGCAGTATTTT. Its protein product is CSAPIRAGDTQYF.

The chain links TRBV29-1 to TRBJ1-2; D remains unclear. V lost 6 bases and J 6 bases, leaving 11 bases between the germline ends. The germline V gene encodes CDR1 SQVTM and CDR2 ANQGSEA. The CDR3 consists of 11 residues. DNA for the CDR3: TGCAGCGTGAAAGAGGTAAATGGCTACACCTTC. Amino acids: CSVKEVNGYTF.

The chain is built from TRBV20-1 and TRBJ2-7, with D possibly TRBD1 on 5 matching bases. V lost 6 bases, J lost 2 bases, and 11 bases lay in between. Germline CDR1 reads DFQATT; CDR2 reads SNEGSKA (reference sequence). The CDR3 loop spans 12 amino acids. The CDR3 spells CSAPDSTYEQYF. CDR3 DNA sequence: TGCAGTGCCCCCGACAGTACCTACGAGCAGTACTTC.

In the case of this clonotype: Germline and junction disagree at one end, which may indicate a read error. The CDR3 DNA reads as TGTGCCAGCAGTTTAGTGGGGGCCCAAGAGGCCCAGTACTTC. Amino acid sequence: CASSLVGAQEAQYF. V usage is TRBV12-3 or TRBV12-4 and J usage is TRBJ2-5; TRBD1 might be the D (6 bases). There are 14 residues in the CDR3.

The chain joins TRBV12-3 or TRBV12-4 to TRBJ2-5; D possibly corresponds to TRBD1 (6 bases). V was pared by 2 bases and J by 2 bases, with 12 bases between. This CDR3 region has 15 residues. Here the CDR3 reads CASSLWDNVQETQYF. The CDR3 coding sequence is TGTGCCAGCAGTTTATGGGACAACGTACAAGAGACCCAGTACTTC.

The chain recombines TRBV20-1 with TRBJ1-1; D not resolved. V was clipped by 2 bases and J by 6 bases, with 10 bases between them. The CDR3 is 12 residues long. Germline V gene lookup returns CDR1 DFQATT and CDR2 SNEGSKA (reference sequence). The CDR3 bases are TGCAGTGCTAGAAAGGCTGTATCTGAAGCTTTCTTT. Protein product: CSARKAVSEAFF.

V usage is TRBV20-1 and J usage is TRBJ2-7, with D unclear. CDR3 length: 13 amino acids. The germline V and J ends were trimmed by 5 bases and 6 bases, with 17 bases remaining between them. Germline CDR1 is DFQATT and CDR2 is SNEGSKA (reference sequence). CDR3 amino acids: CSASSQLSREQYF. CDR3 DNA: TGCAGTGCTTCCTCCCAGTTAAGCCGCGAGCAGTACTTC.

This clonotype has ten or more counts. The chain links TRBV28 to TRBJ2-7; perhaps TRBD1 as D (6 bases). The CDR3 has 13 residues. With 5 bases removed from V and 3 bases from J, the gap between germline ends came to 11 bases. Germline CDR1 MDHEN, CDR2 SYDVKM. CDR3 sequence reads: CASSRTVYYEQYF. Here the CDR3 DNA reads TGTGCCAGCAGTAGGACAGTATACTACGAGCAGTACTTC.

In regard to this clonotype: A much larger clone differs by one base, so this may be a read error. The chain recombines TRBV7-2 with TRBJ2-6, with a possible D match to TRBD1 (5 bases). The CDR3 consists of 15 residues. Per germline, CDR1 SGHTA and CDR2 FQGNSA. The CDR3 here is CASSLSFSGANILTF. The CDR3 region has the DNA TGTGCCAGCAGCTTAAGTTTCTCTGGGGCCAACATCCTGACTTTC.

The CDR3 DNA follows: TGTGCCAGCAGCTTTATAGAGACTGAAGCTTTCTTT. This translates into CASSFIETEAFF. The chain is built from TRBV5-6 and TRBJ1-1; D is uncertain. The CDR3 spans 12 residues. Germline lookup yields CDR1 SGHDT and CDR2 YYEEEE. V was clipped by 2 bases and J by 5 bases, with 7 bases between them.

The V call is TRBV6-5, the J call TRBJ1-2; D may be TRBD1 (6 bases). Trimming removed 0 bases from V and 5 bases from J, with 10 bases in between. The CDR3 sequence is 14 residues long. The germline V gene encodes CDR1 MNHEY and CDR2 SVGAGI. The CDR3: CASSYSGGWYGYTF. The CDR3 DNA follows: TGTGCCAGCAGTTACTCAGGGGGATGGTATGGCTACACCTTC.

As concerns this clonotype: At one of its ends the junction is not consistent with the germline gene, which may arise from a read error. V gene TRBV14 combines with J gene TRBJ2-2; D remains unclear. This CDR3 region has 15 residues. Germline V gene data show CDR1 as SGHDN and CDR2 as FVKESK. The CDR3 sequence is CSSSQEIGRRGELFF. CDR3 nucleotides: TGTTCCAGTAGCCAAGAAATCGGCAGGCGCGGGGAGCTGTTTTTT.

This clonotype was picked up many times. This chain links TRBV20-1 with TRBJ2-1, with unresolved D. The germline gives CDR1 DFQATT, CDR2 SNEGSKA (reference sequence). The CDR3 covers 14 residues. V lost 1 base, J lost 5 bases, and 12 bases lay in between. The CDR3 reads CSARANYNDNEQFF. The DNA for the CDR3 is TGCAGTGCTAGAGCAAACTACAACGACAATGAGCAGTTCTTC.

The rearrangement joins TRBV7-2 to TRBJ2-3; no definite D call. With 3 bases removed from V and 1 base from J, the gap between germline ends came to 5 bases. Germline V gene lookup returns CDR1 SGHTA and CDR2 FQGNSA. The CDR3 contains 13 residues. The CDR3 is CASSFARTDTQYF. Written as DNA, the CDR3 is TGTGCCAGCAGCTTCGCCCGCACAGATACGCAGTATTTT.

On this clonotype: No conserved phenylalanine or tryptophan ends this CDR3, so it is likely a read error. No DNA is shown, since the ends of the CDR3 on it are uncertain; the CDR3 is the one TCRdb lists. CDR3 residues: CSGRTGGSYTFGS. This chain connects TRBV29-1 to TRBJ2-5; the table's TRBD1 call for D was not verified on the DNA. From germline, CDR1 is SQVTM and CDR2 ANQGSEA. Termini included, the CDR3 measures 13 amino acids.

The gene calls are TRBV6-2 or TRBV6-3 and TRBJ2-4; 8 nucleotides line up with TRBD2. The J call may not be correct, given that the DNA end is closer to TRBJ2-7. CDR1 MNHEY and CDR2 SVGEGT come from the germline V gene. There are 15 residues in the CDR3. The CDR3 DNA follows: TGTGCCAGCAATCTAGAGCGGGAGAGACCCTTCGAGCAGTACTTC. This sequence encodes CASNLERERPFEQYF.

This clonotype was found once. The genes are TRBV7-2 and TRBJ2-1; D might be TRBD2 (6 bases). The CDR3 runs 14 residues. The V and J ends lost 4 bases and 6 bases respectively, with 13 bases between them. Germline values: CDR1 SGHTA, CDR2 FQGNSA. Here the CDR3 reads CASSSYDGGNEQFF. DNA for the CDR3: TGTGCCAGCAGCTCCTACGACGGGGGCAATGAGCAGTTCTTC.

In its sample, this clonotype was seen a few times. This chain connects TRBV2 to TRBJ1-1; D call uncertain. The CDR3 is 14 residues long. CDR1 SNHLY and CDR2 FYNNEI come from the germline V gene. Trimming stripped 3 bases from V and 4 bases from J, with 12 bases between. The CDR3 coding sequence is TGTGCCAGCAGTGAGGCACCCCAGCCCACTGAAGCTTTCTTT. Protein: CASSEAPQPTEAFF.

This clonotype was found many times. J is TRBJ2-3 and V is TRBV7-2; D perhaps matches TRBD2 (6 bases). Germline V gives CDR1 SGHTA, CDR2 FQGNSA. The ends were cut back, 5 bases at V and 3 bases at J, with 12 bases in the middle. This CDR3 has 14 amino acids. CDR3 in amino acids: CASSLERVTDTQYF. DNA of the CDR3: TGTGCCAGCAGCCTCGAGCGGGTAACAGATACGCAGTATTTT.